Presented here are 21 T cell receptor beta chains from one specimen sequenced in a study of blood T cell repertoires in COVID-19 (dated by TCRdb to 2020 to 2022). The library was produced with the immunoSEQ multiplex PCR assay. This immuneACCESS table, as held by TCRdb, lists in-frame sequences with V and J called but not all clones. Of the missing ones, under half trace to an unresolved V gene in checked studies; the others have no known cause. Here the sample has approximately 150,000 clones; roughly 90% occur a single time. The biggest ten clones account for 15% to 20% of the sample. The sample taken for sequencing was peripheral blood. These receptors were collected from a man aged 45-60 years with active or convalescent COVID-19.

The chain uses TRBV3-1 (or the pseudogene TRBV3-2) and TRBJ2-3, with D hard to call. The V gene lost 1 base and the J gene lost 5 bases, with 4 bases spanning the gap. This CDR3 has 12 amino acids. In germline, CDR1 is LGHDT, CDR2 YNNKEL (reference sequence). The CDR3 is CASSQVKDTQYF. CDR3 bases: TGTGCCAGCAGCCAAGTTAAAGATACGCAGTATTTT.

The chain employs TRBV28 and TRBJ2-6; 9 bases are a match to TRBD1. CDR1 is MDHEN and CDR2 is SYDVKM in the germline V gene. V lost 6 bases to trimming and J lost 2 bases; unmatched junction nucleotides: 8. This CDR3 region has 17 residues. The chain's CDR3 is CASRSGTGFPGANVLTF. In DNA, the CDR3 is TGTGCCAGCAGATCCGGGACAGGGTTCCCTGGGGCCAACGTCCTGACTTTC.

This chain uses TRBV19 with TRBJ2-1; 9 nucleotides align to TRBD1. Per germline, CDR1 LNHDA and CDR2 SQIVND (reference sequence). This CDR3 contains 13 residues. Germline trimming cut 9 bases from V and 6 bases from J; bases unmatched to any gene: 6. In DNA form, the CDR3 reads TGTGCCAGCCGGGACAGGGCTTCCAATGAGCAGTTCTTC. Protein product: CASRDRASNEQFF.

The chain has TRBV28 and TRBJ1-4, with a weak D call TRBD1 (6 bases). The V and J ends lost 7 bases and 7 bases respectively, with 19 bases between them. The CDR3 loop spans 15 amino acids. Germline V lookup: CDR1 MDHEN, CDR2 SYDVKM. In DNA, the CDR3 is TGTGCCAGCACCCCCGGGGCACAGGGCGGTGAAAAACTGTTTTTT. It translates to CASTPGAQGGEKLFF.

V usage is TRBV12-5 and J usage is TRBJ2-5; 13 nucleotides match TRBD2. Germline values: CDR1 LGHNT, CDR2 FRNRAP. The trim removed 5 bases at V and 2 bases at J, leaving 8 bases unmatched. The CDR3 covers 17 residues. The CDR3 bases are TGTGCTAGTGGTGTAGGACTAGCGGGGGTCTCACAAGAGACCCAGTACTTC. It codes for CASGVGLAGVSQETQYF.

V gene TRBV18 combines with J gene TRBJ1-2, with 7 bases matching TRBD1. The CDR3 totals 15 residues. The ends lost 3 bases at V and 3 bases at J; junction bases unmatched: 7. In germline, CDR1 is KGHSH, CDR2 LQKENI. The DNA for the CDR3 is TGTGCCAGCTCACCTGACAGGGAACCTTACTATGGCTACACCTTC. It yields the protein CASSPDREPYYGYTF.

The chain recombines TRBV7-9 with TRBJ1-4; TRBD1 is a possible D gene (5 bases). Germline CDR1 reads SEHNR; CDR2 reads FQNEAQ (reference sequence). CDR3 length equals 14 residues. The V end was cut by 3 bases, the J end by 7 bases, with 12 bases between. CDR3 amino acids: CASSLVTDTEKLFF. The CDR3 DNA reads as TGTGCCAGCAGCTTGGTGACAGACACTGAAAAACTGTTTTTT.

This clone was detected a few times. The CDR3 loop is CASSGEAYNEQFF. The CDR3 region has the DNA TGTGCCAGCAGTGGCGAAGCTTACAATGAGCAGTTCTTC. This sequence joins TRBV2 and TRBJ2-1; unclear D gene. Per the germline V gene, CDR1 is SNHLY and CDR2 is FYNNEI. This CDR3 has 13 amino acids. V lost 4 bases and J lost 4, with 8 bases in between. Looking up the rest from reference TRBV2 and TRBJ2-1 gives the full variable domain: EPEVTQTPSHQVTQMGQEVILRCVPISNHLYFYWYRQILGQKVEFLVSFYNNEISEKSEIFDDQFSVERPDGSNFTLKIRSTKLEDSAMYFCASSGEAYNEQFFGPGTRLTVL.

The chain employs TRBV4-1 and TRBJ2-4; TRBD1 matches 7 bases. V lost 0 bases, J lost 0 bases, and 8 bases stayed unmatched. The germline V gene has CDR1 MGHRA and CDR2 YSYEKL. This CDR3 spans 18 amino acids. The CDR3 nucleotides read TGCGCCAGCAGCCAAGATCGGACAGGCGAAATAGCCAAAAACATTCAGTACTTC. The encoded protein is CASSQDRTGEIAKNIQYF.

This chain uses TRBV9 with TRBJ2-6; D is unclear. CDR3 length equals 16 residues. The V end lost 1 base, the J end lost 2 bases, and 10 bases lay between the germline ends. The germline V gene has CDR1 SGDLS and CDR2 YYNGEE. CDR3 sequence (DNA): TGTGCCAGCAGCGTAACCCCGTCAGCTGGGGCCAACGTCCTGACTTTC. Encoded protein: CASSVTPSAGANVLTF.

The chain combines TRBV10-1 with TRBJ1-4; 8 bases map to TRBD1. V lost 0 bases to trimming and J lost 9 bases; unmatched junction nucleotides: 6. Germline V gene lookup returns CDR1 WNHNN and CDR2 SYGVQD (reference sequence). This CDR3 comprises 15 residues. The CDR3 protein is CASSESTGQVQKLFF. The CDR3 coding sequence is TGCGCCAGCAGTGAGTCGACGGGACAGGTCCAAAAACTGTTTTTT.

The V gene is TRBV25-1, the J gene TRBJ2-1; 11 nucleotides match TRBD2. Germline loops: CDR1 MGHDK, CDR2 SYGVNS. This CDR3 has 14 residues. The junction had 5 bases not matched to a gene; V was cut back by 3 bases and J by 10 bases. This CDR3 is CASSDIAGGAEQFF. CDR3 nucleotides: TGTGCCAGCAGTGATATAGCGGGAGGGGCCGAGCAGTTCTTC. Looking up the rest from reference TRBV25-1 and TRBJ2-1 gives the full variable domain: EADIYQTPRYLVIGTGKKITLECSQTMGHDKMYWYQQDPGMELHLIHYSYGVNSTEKGDLSSESTVSRIRTEHFPLTLESARPSHTSQYLCASSDIAGGAEQFFGPGTRLTVL.

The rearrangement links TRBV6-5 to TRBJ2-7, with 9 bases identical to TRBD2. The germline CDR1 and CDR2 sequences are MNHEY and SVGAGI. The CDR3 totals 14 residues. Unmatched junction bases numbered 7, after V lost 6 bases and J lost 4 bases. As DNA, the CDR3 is TGTGCCAGCAGAATAGCGGGAGTCGGGTACGAGCAGTACTTC. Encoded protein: CASRIAGVGYEQYF.

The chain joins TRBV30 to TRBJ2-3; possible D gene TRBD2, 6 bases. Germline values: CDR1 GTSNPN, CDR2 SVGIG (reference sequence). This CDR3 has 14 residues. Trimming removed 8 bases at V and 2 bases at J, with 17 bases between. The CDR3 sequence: CAGGVEDYTDTQYF. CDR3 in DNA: TGTGCCGGTGGAGTGGAGGACTACACAGATACGCAGTATTTT.

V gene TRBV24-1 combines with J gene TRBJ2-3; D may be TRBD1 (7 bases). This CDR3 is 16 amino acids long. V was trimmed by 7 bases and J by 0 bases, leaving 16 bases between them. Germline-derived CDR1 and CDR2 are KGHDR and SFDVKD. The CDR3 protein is CATSRGAGRSTDTQYF. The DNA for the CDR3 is TGTGCCACCAGCAGGGGGGCGGGTAGGAGCACAGATACGCAGTATTTT.

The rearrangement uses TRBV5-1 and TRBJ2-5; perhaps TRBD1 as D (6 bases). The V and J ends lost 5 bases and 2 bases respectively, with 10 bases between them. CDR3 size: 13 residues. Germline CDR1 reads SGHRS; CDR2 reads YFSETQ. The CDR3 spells CASSGGGQETQYF. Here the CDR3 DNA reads TGCGCCAGCAGTGGGGGCGGACAAGAGACCCAGTACTTC. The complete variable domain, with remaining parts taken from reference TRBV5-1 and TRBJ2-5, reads KAGVTQTPRYLIKTRGQQVTLSCSPISGHRSVSWYQQTPGQGLQFLFEYFSETQRNKGNFPGRFSGRQFSNSRSEMNVSTLELGDSALYLCASSGGGQETQYFGPGTRLLVL.

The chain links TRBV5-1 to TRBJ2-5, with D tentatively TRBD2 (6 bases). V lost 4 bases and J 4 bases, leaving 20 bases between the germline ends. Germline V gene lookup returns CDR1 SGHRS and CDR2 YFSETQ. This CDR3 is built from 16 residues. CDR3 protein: CASSTSAGRRGETQYF. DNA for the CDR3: TGCGCCAGCAGCACCTCAGCGGGCCGAAGGGGAGAGACCCAGTACTTC.

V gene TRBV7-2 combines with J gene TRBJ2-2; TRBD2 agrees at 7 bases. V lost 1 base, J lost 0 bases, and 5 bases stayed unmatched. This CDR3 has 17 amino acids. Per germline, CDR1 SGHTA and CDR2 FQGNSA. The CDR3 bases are TGTGCCAGCAGCTTAGGGCGTCGGGGGGCGAACACCGGGGAGCTGTTTTTT. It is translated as CASSLGRRGANTGELFF.

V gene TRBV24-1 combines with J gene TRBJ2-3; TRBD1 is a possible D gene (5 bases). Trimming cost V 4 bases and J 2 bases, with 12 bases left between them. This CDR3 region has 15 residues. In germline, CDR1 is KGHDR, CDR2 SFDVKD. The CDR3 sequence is CATSDPRGPTDTQYF. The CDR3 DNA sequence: TGTGCCACCAGTGACCCTAGGGGTCCCACAGATACGCAGTATTTT.

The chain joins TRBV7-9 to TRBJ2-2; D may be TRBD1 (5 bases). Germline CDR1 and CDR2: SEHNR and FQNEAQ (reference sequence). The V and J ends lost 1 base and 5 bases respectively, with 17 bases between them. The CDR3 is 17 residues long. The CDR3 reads CASSLGAWQGNTGELFF. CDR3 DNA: TGTGCCAGCAGCTTAGGCGCATGGCAGGGAAATACCGGGGAGCTGTTTTTT.

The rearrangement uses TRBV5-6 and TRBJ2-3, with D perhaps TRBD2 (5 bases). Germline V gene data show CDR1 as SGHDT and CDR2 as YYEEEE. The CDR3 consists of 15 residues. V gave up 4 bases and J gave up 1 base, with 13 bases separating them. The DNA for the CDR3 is TGTGCCAGCAGCGTAGAGCGAGGGCGCACAGATACGCAGTATTTT. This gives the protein CASSVERGRTDTQYF.